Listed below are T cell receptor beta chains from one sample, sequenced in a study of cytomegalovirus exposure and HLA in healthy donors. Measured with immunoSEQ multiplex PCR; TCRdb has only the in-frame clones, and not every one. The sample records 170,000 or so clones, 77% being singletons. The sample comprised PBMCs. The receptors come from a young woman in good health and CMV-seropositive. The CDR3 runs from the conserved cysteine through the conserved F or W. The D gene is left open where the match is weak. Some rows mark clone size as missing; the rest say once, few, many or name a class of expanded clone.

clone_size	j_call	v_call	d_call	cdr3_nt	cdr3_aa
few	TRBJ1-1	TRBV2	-	TGTGCCGGTAGTAGGGAGCTGCGCACTGAAGCTTTCTTT	CAGSRELRTEAFF
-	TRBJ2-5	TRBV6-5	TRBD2	TGTGCCAGCAGACCAGGGACTAGCGGGAGAGAGACCCAGTACTTC	CASRPGTSGRETQYF
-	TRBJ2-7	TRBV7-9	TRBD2	TGTGCCAGCAGCTCTAGCGGGAGCGGTCTTAAGCCGCAGTACTTC	CASSSSGSGLKPQYF
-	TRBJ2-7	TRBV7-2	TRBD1	TGTGCCAGCAGCACGTCGACAGGGGTTACCTACGAGCAGTACTTC	CASSTSTGVTYEQYF
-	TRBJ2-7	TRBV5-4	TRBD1	TGTGCCAGCAGCCAGGGACAGGGTTACGACGAGCAGTACTTC	CASSQGQGYDEQYF
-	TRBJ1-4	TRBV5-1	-	TGCGCCAGCAAGGGGGAGCCCAATGAAAAACTGTTTTTT	CASKGEPNEKLFF
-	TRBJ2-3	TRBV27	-	TGTGCCAGCAGTTGGAGGTTGGGCACAGATACGCAGTATTTT	CASSWRLGTDTQYF
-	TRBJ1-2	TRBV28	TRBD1	TGTGCCAGCAGCACGCCGGGACAGGTTGTTTTCTATGGCTACACCTTC	CASSTPGQVVFYGYTF
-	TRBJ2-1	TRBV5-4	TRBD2	TGTGCCAGCAGCTTGGGCCTAGCGGGAGCCGTGAATGAGCAGTTCTTC	CASSLGLAGAVNEQFF
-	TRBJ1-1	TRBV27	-	TGTGCCAGCAGTTTTCGGGGGGCGGGGACTGAAGCTTTCTTT	CASSFRGAGTEAFF
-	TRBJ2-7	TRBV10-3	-	TGTGCCATCAGTGATAACCTACGGCAGTACTTC	CAISDNLRQYF
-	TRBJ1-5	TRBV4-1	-	TGCGCCAGCAGCACTACGGACAGAGATCAGCCCCAGCATTTT	CASSTTDRDQPQHF
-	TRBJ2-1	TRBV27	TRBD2	TGTGCCAGCAGTTTAACTAGCGGGACCTACAATGAGCAGTTCTTC	CASSLTSGTYNEQFF
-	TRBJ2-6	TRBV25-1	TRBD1	TGTGCCAGCAGTGAACCGGGACAGGGACCCTCTGGGGCCAACGTCCTGACTTTC	CASSEPGQGPSGANVLTF
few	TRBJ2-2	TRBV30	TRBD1	TGTGCCAGCGACAGGGGGGACACCGGGGAGCTGTTTTTT	CASDRGDTGELFF
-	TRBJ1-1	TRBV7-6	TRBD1	TGTGCCAGCAGCTTAGCAGGGACAGGGGGCACTGAAGCTTTCTTT	CASSLAGTGGTEAFF
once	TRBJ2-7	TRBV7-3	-	TGTGCCAGCAGCTTAAATAAGGGGCCCTACGAGCAGTACTTC	CASSLNKGPYEQYF
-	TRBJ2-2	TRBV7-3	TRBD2	TGTGCCAGCAGCTTATATGCGGGAGTTGGGACCGGGGAGCTGTTTTTT	CASSLYAGVGTGELFF
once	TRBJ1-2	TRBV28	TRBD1	TGTGCCAGCAGTTTTGATCCAGGGACAGGGTTTAACTATGGCTACACCTTC	CASSFDPGTGFNYGYTF
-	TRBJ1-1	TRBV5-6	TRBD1	TGTGCCAGCAGCTCCCCGGGACAGGGTCACACTGAAGCTTTCTTT	CASSSPGQGHTEAFF
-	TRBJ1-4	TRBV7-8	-	TGTGCCAGCTCGGGGGGAACTAATGAAAAACTGTTTTTT	CASSGGTNEKLFF
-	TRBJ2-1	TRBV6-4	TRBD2	TGTGCCAGCAGTGAAATAGCGGGAGGCCGGAATGAGCAGTTCTTC	CASSEIAGGRNEQFF
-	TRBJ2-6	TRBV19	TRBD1	TGTGCCAGTAGTAGATTACCGGGACAGTTTTACGGGGCCAACGTCCTGACTTTC	CASSRLPGQFYGANVLTF
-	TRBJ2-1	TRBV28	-	TGTGCCAGCAGTTTAGCCAGCCGGGATGAGCAGTTCTTC	CASSLASRDEQFF
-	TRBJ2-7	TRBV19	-	TGTGCCAGTAGTATAATGGGGAGTACCTACTACGAGCAGTACTTC	CASSIMGSTYYEQYF
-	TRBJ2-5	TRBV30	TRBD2	TGTGCCTGGAGTTCGGGGGGGGAGGGCCAAGAGACCCAGTACTTC	CAWSSGGEGQETQYF
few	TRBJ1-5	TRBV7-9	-	TGTGCCAGCAGCGATGAGCCGGGAGGGATGCTTCAGCCCCAGCATTTT	CASSDEPGGMLQPQHF
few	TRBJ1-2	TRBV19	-	TGTGCCAGTAGTGCCGGACTTGGGGACTATGGCTACACCTTC	CASSAGLGDYGYTF
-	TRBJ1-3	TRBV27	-	TGTGCCAGCAGTTTGACGGCGGTAGGAGGAAACACCATATATTTT	CASSLTAVGGNTIYF
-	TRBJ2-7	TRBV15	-	TGTGCCACCAGCGGCCACAGCTCCGGCGAGCAGTACTTC	CATSGHSSGEQYF
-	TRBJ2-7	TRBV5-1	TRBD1	TGCGCCAGCAGCCGGGGACAGGGAGGCGAGCAGTACTTC	CASSRGQGGEQYF
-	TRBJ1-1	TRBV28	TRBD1	TGTGCCAGCAAGGTGGACAGGGCACCTGAAGCTTTCTTT	CASKVDRAPEAFF
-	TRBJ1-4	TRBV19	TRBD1	TGTGCCAGCCACAGGGGTGAAAAACTGTTTTTT	CASHRGEKLFF
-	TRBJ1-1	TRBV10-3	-	TGTGCCATCAGTGAGTCGATCGGGGTGAACACTGAAGCTTTCTTT	CAISESIGVNTEAFF
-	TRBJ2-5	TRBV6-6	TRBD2	TGTGCCAGCAGTTTGACTAGCGGATCACGGGGGACCCAGTACTTC	CASSLTSGSRGTQYF
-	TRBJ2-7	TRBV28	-	TGTGCCAGCCGGACCGGGAGCATCTACGAGCAGTACTTC	CASRTGSIYEQYF
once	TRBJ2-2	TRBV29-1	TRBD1	TGCAGCACTCTCCTCGGGACAGGGGGAACCGGGGAGCTGTTTTTT	CSTLLGTGGTGELFF
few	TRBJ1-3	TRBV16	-	TGTGCCAGCAGTCGAACACGGGGAACTGGAAACACCATATATTTT	CASSRTRGTGNTIYF
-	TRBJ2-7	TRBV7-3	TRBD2	TGTGCCAGCAGCTTAATGACTAGCGGCTCCTACGAGCAGTACTTC	CASSLMTSGSYEQYF
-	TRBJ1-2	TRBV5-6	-	TGTGCCAGCAGCGCACCTCAGGGTAGCTATGGCTACACCTTC	CASSAPQGSYGYTF
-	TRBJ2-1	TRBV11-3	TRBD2	TGTGCCAGCAGCTTAGCGAGCGGGAGGGGCAATGAGCAGTTCTTC	CASSLASGRGNEQFF
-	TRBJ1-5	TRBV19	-	TGTGCCAGTACCTATGCGATCGGGAGTAGCAATCAGCCCCAGCATTTT	CASTYAIGSSNQPQHF
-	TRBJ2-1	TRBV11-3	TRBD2	TGTGCCAGCAGCTTAGACCCTGAGGGACTAGTACACTTCTTC	CASSLDPEGLVHFF
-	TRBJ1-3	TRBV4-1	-	TGCGCCAGCAGCCAAGATTCGGTGGGGCTCGTTCGCTCTGGAAACACCATATATTTT	CASSQDSVGLVRSGNTIYF
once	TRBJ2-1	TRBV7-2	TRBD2	TGTGCCAGCACCCCCGGGACTACCTACAATGAGCAGTTCTTC	CASTPGTTYNEQFF
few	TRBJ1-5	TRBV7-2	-	TGTGCCAGCAGCCACGGGGGCAATCAGCCCCAGCATTTT	CASSHGGNQPQHF
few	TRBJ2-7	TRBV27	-	TGTGCCAGCAGTTTGCTAGCTGGTTCCTACGAGCAGTACTTC	CASSLLAGSYEQYF
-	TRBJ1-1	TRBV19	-	TGTGCCAGTAGTATAGACGGGTACACTGAAGCTTTCTTT	CASSIDGYTEAFF
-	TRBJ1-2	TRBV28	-	TGTGCCAGCAGTTTATTTGACACAGCTAAGGCAAACTATGGCTACACCTTC	CASSLFDTAKANYGYTF
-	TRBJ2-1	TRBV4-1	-	TGCGCCAGCAGCCAAGCAGGGGTTGATGAGCAGTTCTTC	CASSQAGVDEQFF